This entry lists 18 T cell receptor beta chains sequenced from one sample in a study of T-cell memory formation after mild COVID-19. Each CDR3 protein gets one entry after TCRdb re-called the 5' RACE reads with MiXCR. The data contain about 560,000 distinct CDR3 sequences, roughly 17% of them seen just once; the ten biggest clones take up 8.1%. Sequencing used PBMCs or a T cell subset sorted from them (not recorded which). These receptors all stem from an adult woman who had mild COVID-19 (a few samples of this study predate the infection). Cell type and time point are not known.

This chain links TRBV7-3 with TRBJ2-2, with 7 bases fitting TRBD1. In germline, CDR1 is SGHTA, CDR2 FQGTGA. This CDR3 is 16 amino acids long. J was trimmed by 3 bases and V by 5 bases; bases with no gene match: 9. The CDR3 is CASSRSRDRDTGELFF. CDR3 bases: TGTGCCAGCAGCCGGAGCCGGGACAGAGACACCGGGGAGCTGTTTTTT.

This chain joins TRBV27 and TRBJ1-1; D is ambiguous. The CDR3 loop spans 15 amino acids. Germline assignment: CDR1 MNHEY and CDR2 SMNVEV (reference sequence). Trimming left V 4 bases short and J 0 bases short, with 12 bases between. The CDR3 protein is CASSWFGGMNTEAFF. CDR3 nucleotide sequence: TGTGCCAGCAGTTGGTTCGGAGGGATGAACACTGAAGCTTTCTTT.

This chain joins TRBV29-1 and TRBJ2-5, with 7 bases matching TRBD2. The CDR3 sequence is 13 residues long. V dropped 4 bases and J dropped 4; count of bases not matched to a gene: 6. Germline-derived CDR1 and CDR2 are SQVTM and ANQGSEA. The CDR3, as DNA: TGCAGCGTTGGGGGCGGGGGAGCAGAGACCCAGTACTTC. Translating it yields CSVGGGGAETQYF.

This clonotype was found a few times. The DNA for the CDR3 is TGCAGTGCTGCCACCCCTGAAGCTGCGGGATACAATGAGCAGTTCTTC. This translates into CSAATPEAAGYNEQFF. The rearrangement joins TRBV20-1 to TRBJ2-1; D may be TRBD2 (6 bases). The CDR3 has 16 amino acids. The ends were cut back, 5 bases at V and 4 bases at J, with 21 bases in the middle. Germline CDR1 is DFQATT and CDR2 is SNEGSKA (reference sequence).

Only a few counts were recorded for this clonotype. CDR3 region: CASRPSGSWGETQYF. The CDR3 nucleotides read TGTGCCAGCAGACCTAGCGGGAGTTGGGGGGAGACCCAGTACTTC. This chain uses TRBV2 with TRBJ2-5, with 10 bases aligning to TRBD2. Unmatched junction bases numbered 9, after V lost 6 bases and J lost 5 bases. This CDR3 region has 15 residues. Germline CDR1 reads SNHLY; CDR2 reads FYNNEI.

CDR3 loop: CASSQGDDGYTF. The CDR3 bases are TGTGCCAGCAGCCAAGGAGACGATGGCTACACCTTC. The rearrangement uses TRBV4-2 and TRBJ1-2; D remains ambiguous. Looked up from germline, CDR1 is LGHNA and CDR2 is YNFKEQ. The length of the CDR3 is 12 residues. V gave up 1 base and J gave up 6 bases, with 6 bases separating them.

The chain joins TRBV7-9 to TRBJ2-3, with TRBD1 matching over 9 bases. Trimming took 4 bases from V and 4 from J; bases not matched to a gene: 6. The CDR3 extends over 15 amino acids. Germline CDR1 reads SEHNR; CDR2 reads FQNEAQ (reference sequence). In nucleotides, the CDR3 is TGTGCCAGCAGCTCTCGACAGGGGGGCCCAGATACGCAGTATTTT. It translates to CASSSRQGGPDTQYF.

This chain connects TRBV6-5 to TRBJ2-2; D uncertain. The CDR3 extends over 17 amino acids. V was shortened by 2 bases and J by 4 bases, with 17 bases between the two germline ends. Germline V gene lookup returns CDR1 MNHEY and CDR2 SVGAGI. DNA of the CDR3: TGTGCCAGCAGTTACGCTCCAAATATCCTTCGCACCGGGGAGCTGTTTTTT. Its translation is CASSYAPNILRTGELFF.

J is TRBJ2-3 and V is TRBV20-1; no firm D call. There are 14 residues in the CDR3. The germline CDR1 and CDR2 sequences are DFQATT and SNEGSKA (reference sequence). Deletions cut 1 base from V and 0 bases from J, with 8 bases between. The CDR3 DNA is TGCAGTGCTAGAGGAGGTACTAGCACAGATACGCAGTATTTT. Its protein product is CSARGGTSTDTQYF.

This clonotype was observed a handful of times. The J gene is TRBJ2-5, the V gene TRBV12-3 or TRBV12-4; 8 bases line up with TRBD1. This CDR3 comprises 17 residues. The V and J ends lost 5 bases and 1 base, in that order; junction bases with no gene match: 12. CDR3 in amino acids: CASSRHWDRIPQETQYF. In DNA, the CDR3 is TGTGCCAGCAGTCGACACTGGGACAGGATCCCCCAAGAGACCCAGTACTTC.

Written as DNA, the CDR3 is TGTGCCAGCGGGCTTTATTACAATGAGCAGTTCTTC. Its protein product is CASGLYYNEQFF. The rearrangement joins TRBV2 to TRBJ2-1; D is unclear. Trimming shortened V by 8 bases and J by 4 bases, and 9 bases separated the two germline ends. The CDR3 has 12 amino acids. The germline V gene encodes CDR1 SNHLY and CDR2 FYNNEI.

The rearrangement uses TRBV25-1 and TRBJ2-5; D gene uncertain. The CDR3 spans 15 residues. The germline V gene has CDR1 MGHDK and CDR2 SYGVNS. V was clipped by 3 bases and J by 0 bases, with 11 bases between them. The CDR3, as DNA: TGTGCCAGCAGTGACCTCGAAGTCTACCAAGAGACCCAGTACTTC. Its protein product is CASSDLEVYQETQYF.

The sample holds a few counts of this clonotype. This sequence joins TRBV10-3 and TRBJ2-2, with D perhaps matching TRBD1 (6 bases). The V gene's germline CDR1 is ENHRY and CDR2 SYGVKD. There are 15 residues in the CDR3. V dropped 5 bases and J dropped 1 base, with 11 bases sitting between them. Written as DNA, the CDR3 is TGTGCCATCAGTATTGACAGGAGGAACACCGGGGAGCTGTTTTTT. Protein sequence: CAISIDRRNTGELFF.

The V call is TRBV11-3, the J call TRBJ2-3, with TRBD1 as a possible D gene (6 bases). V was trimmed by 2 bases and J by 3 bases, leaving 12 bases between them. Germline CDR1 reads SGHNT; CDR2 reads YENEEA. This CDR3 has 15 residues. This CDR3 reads CASSLRQGQTDTQYF. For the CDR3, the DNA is TGTGCCAGCAGCTTACGCCAGGGGCAAACAGATACGCAGTATTTT. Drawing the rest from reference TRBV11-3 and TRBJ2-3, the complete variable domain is EAGVVQSPRYKIIEKKQPVAFWCNPISGHNTLYWYLQNLGQGPELLIRYENEEAVDDSQLPKDRFSAERLKGVDSTLKIQPAELGDSAVYLCASSLRQGQTDTQYFGPGTRLTVL.

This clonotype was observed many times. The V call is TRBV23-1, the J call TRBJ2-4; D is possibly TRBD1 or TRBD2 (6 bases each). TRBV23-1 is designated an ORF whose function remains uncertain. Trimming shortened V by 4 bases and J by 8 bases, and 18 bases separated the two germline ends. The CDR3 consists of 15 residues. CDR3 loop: CASSRYRGGLHIQYF. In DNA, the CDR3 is TGCGCCAGCAGTCGGTATCGAGGGGGGCTTCACATTCAGTACTTC.

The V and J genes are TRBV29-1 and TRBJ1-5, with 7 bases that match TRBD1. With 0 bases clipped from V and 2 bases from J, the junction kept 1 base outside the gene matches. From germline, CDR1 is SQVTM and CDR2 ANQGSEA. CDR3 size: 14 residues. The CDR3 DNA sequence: TGCAGCGTTGAAGAAGGGACAGGCAATCAGCCCCAGCATTTT. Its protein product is CSVEEGTGNQPQHF.

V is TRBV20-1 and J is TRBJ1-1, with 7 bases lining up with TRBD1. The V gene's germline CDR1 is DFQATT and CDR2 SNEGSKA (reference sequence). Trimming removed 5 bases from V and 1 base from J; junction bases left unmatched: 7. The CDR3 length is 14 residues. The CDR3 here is CSARRGQQNTEAFF. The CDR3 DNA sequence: TGCAGTGCTCGCCGGGGACAGCAGAACACTGAAGCTTTCTTT.

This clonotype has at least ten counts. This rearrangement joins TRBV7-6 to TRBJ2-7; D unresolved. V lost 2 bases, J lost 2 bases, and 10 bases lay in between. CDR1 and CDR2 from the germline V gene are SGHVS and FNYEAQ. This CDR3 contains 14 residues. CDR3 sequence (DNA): TGTGCCAGCAGCTTATGGCAGCCCCCCTACGAGCAGTACTTC. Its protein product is CASSLWQPPYEQYF. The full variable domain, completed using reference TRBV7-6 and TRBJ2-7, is GAGVSQSPRYKVTKRGQDVALRCDPISGHVSLYWYRQALGQGPEFLTYFNYEAQQDKSGLPNDRFSAERPEGSISTLTIQRTEQRDSAMYRCASSLWQPPYEQYFGPGTRLTVT.